This is a list of T cell receptor beta chains from one sample in a study of T cells in Graves' hyperthyroidism and ophthalmopathy. TCRdb passed the multiplex PCR reads through MiXCR, listing each CDR3 protein once. Of around 600,000 distinct CDR3 sequences listed, more than 13% are singletons. Sequencing was done on a sample of blood. The receptors derive from a woman aged 18-35 years with Graves' ophthalmopathy. Each CDR3 is given without its conserved first and last residue. The order of the fields is V gene, CDR3 length, J gene, CDR3 protein.

>TRBV10-2|17|TRBJ2-1
ASSLRDPRGLAGGHEQF
>TRBV12-3/TRBV12-4|12|TRBJ1-5
ASRPDSSNQPQH
>TRBV2|10|TRBJ2-7
ASRRDSYEQY
>TRBV28|12|TRBJ2-1
ASQWRGSYNEQF
>TRBV20-1|11|TRBJ1-1
SARGDTGTEAF
>TRBV30|11|TRBJ2-7
AWTSGAPYEQY
>TRBV10-3|13|TRBJ1-4
AISRSSGGDEKLF
>TRBV20-1|13|TRBJ2-7
SAAIGTSGSYEQY
>TRBV19|14|TRBJ2-5
ASSIHSLDSKRAQY
>TRBV2|9|TRBJ2-3
ASDRRETQY